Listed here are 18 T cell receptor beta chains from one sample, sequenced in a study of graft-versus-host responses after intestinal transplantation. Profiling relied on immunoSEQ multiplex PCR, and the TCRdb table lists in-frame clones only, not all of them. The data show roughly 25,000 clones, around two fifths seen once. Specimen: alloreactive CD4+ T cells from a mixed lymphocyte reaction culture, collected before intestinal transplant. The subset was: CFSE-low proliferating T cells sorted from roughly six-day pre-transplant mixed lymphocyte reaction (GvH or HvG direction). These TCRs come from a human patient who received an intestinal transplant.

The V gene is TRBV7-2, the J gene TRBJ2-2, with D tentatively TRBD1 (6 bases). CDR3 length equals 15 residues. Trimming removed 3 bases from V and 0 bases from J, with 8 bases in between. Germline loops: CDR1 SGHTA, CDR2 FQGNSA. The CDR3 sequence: CASSFYRANTGELFF. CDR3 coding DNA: TGTGCCAGCAGCTTCTACAGGGCGAACACCGGGGAGCTGTTTTTT.

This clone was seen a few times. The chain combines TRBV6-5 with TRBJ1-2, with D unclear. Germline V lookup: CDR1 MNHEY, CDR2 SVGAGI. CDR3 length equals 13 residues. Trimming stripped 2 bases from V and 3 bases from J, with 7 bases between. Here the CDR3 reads CASSYVPDYGYTF. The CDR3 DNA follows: TGTGCCAGCAGTTACGTCCCAGACTATGGCTACACCTTC.

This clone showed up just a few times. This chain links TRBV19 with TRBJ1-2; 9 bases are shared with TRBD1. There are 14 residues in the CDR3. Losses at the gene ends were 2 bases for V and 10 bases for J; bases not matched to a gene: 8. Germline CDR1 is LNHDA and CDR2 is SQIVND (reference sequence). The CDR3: CASSISRTGVVYTF. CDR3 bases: TGTGCCAGTAGTATATCGAGGACAGGGGTTGTCTACACCTTC.

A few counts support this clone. CDR3 region: CATSREALAGVETQYF. CDR3 in DNA: TGTGCCACCAGCAGAGAGGCACTAGCGGGAGTAGAGACCCAGTACTTC. The gene calls are TRBV15 and TRBJ2-5, with 11 bases identical to TRBD2. Germline-derived CDR1 and CDR2 are LNHNV and YYDKDF (reference sequence). The CDR3 is made up of 16 amino acids. V trimming: 0 bases; J trimming: 4 bases; junction bases outside the gene matches: 4.

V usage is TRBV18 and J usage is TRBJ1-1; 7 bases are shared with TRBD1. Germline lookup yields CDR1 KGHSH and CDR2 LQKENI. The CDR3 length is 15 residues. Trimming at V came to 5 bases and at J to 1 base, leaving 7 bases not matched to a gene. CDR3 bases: TGTGCCAGCTCAATGTGGGGACAGAAGAACACTGAAGCTTTCTTT. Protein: CASSMWGQKNTEAFF.

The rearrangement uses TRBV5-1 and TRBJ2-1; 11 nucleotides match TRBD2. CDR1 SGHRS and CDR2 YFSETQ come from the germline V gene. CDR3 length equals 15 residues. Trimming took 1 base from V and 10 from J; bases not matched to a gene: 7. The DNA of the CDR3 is TGCGCCAGCAGCTTGAATAGCGGGGGGGGACGAGAGCAGTTCTTC. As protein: CASSLNSGGGREQFF. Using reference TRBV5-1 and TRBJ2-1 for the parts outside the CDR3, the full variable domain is KAGVTQTPRYLIKTRGQQVTLSCSPISGHRSVSWYQQTPGQGLQFLFEYFSETQRNKGNFPGRFSGRQFSNSRSEMNVSTLELGDSALYLCASSLNSGGGREQFFGPGTRLTVL.

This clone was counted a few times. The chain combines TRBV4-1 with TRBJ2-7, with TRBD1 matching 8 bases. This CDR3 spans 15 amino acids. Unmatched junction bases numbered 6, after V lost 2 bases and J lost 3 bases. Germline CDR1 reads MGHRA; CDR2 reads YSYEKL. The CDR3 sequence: CASSQYRGSLYEQYF. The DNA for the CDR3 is TGCGCCAGCAGCCAATACAGGGGGTCCCTCTACGAGCAGTACTTC.

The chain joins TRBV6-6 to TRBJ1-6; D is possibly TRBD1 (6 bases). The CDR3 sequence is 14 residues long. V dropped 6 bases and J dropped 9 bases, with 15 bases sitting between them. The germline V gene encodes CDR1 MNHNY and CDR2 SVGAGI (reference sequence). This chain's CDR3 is CASSLTGIASPLHF. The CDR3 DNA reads TGTGCCAGCAGCCTTACAGGGATAGCTTCACCCCTCCACTTT.

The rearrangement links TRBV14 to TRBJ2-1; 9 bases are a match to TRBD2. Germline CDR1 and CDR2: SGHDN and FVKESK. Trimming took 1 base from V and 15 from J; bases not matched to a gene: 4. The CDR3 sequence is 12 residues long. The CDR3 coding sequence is TGTGCCAGCAGCCAAGGGGGACTAGCCCCGTTCTTC. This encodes CASSQGGLAPFF.

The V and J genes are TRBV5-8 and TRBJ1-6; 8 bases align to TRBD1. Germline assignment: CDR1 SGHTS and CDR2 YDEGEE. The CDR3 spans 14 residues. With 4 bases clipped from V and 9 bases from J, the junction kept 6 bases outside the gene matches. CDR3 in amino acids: CASSLGQGASPLHF. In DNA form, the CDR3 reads TGTGCCAGCAGCCTTGGTCAGGGGGCTTCACCCCTCCACTTT.

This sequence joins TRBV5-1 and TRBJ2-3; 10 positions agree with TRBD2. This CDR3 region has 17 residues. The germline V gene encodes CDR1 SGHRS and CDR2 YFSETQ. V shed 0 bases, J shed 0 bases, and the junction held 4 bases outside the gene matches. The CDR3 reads CASSLATSGLSTDTQYF. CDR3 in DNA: TGCGCCAGCAGCTTGGCGACTAGCGGGTTGAGCACAGATACGCAGTATTTT.

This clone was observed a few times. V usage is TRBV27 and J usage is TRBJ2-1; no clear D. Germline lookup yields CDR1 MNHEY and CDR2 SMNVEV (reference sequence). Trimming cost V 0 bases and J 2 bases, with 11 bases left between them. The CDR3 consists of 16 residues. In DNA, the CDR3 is TGTGCCAGCAGTTTATCTTATGGGCTCACCTACAATGAGCAGTTCTTC. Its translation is CASSLSYGLTYNEQFF.

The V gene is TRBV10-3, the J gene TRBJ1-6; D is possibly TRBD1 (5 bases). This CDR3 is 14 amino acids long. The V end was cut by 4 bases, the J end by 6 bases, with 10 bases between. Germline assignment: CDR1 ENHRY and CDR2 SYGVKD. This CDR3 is CAISVRQINSPLHF. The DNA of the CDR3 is TGTGCCATCAGTGTACGACAGATTAATTCACCCCTCCACTTT.

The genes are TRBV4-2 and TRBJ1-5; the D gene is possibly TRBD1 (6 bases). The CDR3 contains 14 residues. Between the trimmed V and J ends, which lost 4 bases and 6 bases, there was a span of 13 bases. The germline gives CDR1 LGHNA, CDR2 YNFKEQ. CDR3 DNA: TGTGCCAGCAGCCGGGGGGGAGGGGGTCAGCCCCAGCATTTT. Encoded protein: CASSRGGGGQPQHF.

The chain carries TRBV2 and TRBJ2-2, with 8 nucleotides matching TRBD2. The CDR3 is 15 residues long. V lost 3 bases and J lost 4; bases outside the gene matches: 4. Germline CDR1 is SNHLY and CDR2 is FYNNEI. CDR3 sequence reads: CASSEGLVVTGELFF. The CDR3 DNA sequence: TGTGCCAGCAGTGAGGGACTAGTAGTCACCGGGGAGCTGTTTTTT.

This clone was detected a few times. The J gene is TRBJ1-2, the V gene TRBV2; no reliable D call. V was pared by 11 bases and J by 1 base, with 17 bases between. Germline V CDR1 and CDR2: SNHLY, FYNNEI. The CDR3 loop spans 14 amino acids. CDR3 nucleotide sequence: TGTGCCGGCAACACACGTAACAATAACTATGGCTACACCTTC. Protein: CAGNTRNNNYGYTF.

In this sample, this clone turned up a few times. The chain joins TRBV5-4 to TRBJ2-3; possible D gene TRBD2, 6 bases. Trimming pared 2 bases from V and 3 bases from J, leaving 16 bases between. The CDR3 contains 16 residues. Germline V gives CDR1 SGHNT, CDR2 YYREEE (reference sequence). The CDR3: CASSLWAALATDTQYF. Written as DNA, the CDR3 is TGTGCCAGCAGCTTATGGGCGGCGCTAGCGACAGATACGCAGTATTTT.

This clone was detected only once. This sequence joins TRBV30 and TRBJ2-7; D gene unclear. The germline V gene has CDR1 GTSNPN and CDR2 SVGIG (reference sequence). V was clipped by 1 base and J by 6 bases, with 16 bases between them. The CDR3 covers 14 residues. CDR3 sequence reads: CAWSATAAPTEQYF. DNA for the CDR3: TGTGCCTGGAGTGCGACCGCGGCTCCTACCGAGCAGTACTTC.